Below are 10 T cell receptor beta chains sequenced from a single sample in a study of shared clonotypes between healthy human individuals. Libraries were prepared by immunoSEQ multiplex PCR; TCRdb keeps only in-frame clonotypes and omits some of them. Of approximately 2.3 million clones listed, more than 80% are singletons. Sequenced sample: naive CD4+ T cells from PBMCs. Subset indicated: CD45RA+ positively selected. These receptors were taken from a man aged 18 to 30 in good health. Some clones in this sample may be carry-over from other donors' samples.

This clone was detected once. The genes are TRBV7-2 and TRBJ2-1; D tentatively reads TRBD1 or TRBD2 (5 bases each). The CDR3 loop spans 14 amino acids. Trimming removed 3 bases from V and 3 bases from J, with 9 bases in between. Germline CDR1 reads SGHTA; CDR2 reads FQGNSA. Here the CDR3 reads CASSLRDVYNEQFF. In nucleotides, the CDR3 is TGTGCCAGCAGCTTGAGGGACGTCTACAATGAGCAGTTCTTC.

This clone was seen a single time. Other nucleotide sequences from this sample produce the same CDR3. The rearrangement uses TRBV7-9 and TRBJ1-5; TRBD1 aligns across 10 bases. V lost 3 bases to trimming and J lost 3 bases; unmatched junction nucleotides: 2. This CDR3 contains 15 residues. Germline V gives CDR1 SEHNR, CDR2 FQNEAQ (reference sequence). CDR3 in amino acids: CASSLGTGDNQPQHF. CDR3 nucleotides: TGTGCCAGCAGCTTGGGGACAGGGGACAATCAGCCCCAGCATTTT. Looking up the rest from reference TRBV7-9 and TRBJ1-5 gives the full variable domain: DTGVSQNPRHKITKRGQNVTFRCDPISEHNRLYWYRQTLGQGPEFLTYFQNEAQLEKSRLLSDRFSAERPKGSFSTLEIQRTEQGDSAMYLCASSLGTGDNQPQHFGDGTRLSIL.

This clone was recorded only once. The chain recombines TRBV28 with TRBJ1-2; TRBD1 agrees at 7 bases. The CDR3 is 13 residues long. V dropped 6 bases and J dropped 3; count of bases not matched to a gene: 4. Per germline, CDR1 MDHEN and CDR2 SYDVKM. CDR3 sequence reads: CASSTDRHYGYTF. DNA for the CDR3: TGTGCCAGCAGCACGGACAGGCACTATGGCTACACCTTC.

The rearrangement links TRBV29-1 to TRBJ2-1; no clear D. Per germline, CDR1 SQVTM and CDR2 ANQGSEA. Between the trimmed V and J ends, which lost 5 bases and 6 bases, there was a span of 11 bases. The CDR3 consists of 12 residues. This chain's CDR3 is CSVPSWANEQFF. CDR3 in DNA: TGCAGCGTTCCTTCTTGGGCCAATGAGCAGTTCTTC.

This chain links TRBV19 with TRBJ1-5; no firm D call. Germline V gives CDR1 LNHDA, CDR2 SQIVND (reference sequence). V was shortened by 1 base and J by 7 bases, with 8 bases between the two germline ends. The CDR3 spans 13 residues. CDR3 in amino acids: CASSIGVKQPQHF. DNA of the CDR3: TGTGCCAGTAGTATAGGTGTCAAGCAGCCCCAGCATTTT.

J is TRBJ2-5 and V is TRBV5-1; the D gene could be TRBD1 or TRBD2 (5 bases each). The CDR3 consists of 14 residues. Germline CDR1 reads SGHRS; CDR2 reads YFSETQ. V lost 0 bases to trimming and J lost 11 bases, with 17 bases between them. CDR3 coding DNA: TGCGCCAGCAGCTTGGAGGGGACGGCCGGGGAGCAGTACTTC. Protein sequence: CASSLEGTAGEQYF.

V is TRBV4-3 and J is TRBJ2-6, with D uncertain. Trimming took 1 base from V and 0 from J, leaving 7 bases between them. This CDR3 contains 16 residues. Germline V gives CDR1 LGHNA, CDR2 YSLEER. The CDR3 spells CASSQGGSSGANVLTF. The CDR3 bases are TGCGCCAGCAGCCAAGGAGGTAGCTCTGGGGCCAACGTCCTGACTTTC.

CDR3 sequence reads: CASSLGGRLYEQYF. DNA of the CDR3: TGTGCCAGCAGTTTAGGGGGCAGGCTCTACGAGCAGTACTTC. This chain joins TRBV28 and TRBJ2-7, with D possibly TRBD1 on 6 matching bases. Between the trimmed V and J ends, which lost 2 bases and 3 bases, there was a span of 11 bases. From germline, CDR1 is MDHEN and CDR2 SYDVKM. The CDR3 is 14 residues long.

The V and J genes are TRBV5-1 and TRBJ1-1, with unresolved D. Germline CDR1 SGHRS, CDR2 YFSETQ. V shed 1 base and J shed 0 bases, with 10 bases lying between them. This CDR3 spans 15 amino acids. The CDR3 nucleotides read TGCGCCAGCAGCTTGTCCCCCCCCTTGAACACTGAAGCTTTCTTT. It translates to CASSLSPPLNTEAFF. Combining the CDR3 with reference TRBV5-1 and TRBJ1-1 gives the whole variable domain KAGVTQTPRYLIKTRGQQVTLSCSPISGHRSVSWYQQTPGQGLQFLFEYFSETQRNKGNFPGRFSGRQFSNSRSEMNVSTLELGDSALYLCASSLSPPLNTEAFFGQGTRLTVV.

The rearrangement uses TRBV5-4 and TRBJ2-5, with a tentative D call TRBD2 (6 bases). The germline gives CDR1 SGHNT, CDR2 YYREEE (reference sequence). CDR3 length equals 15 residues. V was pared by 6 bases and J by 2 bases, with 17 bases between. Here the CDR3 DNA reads TGTGCCAGCACCTCCCGGAGGGGTGGGCAAGAGACCCAGTACTTC. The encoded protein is CASTSRRGGQETQYF.